Listed here are 6 T cell receptor beta chains from one sample, sequenced in a study of shared clonotypes between healthy human individuals. Sequenced by immunoSEQ multiplex PCR; TCRdb stores in-frame clones only, minus some. The table lists approximately 980,000 clones, approximately 76% of them singletons. The sample was memory CD4+ T cells sorted from blood. The subset denotes: CD45RA-negative fraction. The receptors shown here come from a man between 18 and 35 years old in good health.

The table lists this clone with a few counts. This chain uses TRBV18 with TRBJ1-1; 8 bases are shared with TRBD1. The CDR3 contains 12 residues. Germline CDR1 reads KGHSH; CDR2 reads LQKENI. V shed 8 bases and J 2 bases; nucleotides not matched to a gene: 1. In DNA form, the CDR3 reads TGTGCCAGCGGGACAGGCAACACTGAAGCTTTCTTT. Protein product: CASGTGNTEAFF.

The gene calls are TRBV19 and TRBJ1-6; 8 bases match TRBD1. V was clipped by 5 bases and J by 7 bases; unmatched bases: 4. The CDR3 runs 14 residues. CDR1 and CDR2 (germline): LNHDA, SQIVND (reference sequence). The CDR3 sequence: CASSADRANSPLHF. The CDR3, as DNA: TGTGCCAGTAGTGCGGACAGGGCAAATTCACCCCTCCACTTT.

The chain combines TRBV30 with TRBJ2-7, with unresolved D. Germline loops: CDR1 GTSNPN, CDR2 SVGIG (reference sequence). The CDR3 runs to 14 residues. V shed 2 bases and J shed 3 bases, with 14 bases lying between them. CDR3 sequence (DNA): TGTGCCTGGAGTACCGTTCAGGCGTTCTACGAGCAGTACTTC. As protein: CAWSTVQAFYEQYF.

V gene TRBV5-1 combines with J gene TRBJ2-1; 9 bases map to TRBD2. Germline V gene data show CDR1 as SGHRS and CDR2 as YFSETQ. The CDR3 length is 14 residues. The ends lost 0 bases at V and 10 bases at J; junction bases unmatched: 5. The CDR3 loop reads CASSLVLAGQEQFF. The CDR3 coding sequence is TGCGCCAGCAGCTTGGTCCTAGCGGGGCAGGAGCAGTTCTTC.

In DNA, the CDR3 is TGCGCCAGCAGTGTGGGAGTGGGAGGCTACACCTTC. Protein product: CASSVGVGGYTF. V usage is TRBV10-1 and J usage is TRBJ1-2; D unclear. The germline V gene encodes CDR1 WNHNN and CDR2 SYGVQD (reference sequence). This CDR3 has 12 amino acids. Trimming shortened V by 4 bases and J by 8 bases, and 11 bases separated the two germline ends.

This chain links TRBV6-1 with TRBJ1-5; the D gene is possibly TRBD1 (6 bases). CDR1 and CDR2 (germline): MNHNS, SASEGT. The CDR3 sequence is 15 residues long. V was trimmed by 2 bases and J by 2 bases, leaving 10 bases between them. The CDR3 loop reads CASSEWTAGNQPQHF. The CDR3 nucleotides read TGTGCCAGCAGTGAATGGACAGCCGGCAATCAGCCCCAGCATTTT.